This T cell receptor (beta chain) was sequenced for a study of blood T cell repertoires in COVID-19. The junction had 3 bases not matched to a gene; V was cut back by 6 bases and J by 4 bases. The CDR3 is 13 amino acids. CDR1 and CDR2 from the germline V gene are KGHDR and SFDVKD. The assay was immunoSEQ multiplex PCR, and TCRdb's table has in-frame clones only and misses some. This sample yields fewer than 200,000 clones, of which roughly 88% are seen a single time; around 1.2% belongs to the top ten. The gene calls are TRBV24-1 and TRBJ2-5, with 8 bases that match TRBD2. Specimen: peripheral blood. The sequence was obtained from a man aged 55 to 70 who had recovered from COVID-19. The CDR3 region has the DNA TGTGCCACCAGTCCGGGGGGGCGAGAGACCCAGTACTTC. Protein product: CATSPGGRETQYF.